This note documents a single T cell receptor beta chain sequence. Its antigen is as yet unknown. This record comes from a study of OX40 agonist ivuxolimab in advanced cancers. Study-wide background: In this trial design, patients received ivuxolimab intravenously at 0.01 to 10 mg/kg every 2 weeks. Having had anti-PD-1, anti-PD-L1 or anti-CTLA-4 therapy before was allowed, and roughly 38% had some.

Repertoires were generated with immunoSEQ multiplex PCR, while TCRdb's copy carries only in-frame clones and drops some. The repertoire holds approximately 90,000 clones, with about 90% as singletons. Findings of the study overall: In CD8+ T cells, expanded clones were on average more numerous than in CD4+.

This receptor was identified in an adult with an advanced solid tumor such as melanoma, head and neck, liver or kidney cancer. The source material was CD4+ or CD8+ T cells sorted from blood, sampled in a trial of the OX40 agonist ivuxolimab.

CDR3 DNA sequence: TGTGCCAGCAGCGAGAAACTAGCGGGTATGTCCTACGAGCAGTACTTC. Translated: CASSEKLAGMSYEQYF. J is TRBJ2-7 and V is TRBV13, with 9 positions matching TRBD2. V was clipped by 5 bases and J by 1 base; unmatched bases: 9. CDR1 and CDR2 (germline): PRHDT, FYEKMQ (reference sequence). The CDR3 extends over 16 amino acids.